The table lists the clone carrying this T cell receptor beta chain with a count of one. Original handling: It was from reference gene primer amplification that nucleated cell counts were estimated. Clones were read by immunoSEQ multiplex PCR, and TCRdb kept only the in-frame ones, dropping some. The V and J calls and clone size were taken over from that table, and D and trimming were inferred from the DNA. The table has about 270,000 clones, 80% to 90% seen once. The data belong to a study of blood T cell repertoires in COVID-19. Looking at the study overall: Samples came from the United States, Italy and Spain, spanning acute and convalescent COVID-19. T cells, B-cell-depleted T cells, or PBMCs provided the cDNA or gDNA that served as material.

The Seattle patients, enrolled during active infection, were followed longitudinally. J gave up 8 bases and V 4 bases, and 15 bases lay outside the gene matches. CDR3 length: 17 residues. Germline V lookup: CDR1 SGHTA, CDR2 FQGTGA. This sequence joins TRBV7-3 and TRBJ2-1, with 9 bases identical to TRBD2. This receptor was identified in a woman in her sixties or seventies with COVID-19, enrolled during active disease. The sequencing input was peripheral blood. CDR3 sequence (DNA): TGTGCCAGCAGCTCGCCCTCTAGCGGGGACAACTGGGATGAGCAGTTCTTC. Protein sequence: CASSSPSSGDNWDEQFF.